The clone carrying this T cell receptor (beta chain) came up a few times. Its antigen is undetermined. The CDR3 spans 16 residues. The germline V gene encodes CDR1 SGHNT and CDR2 YYREEE (reference sequence). Deletions cut 0 bases from V and 3 bases from J, with 15 bases between. TCRdb called the reads again in MiXCR, with one record for every CDR3 protein. The sample yields fewer than 900,000 distinct CDR3 sequences, about 27% seen once. The sample comes from a study of T cell repertoires in cytomegalovirus infection. Study details: Based on public TCR beta signatures, there were indications of CMV infection and of a matching HLA type. Broader study findings: The cumulative frequency of public TCR beta families identified carriers of CMV plus the relevant HLA.

This receptor was identified in a human donor in good health (CMV status not recorded). Some clones in this sample may be carry-over from other donors' samples. The chain is built from TRBV5-4 and TRBJ1-2, with D unresolved. The sample consisted of cultured CD8+ T cells from PBMCs, taken from culture after CMV antigen stimulation. In DNA form, the CDR3 reads TGTGCCAGCAGCTTGGCGGATAGGCAACCTTACTATGGCTACACCTTC. Amino acids: CASSLADRQPYYGYTF.